This TCR beta chain was obtained from a study of CD8+ T cells in alopecia areata. Sequencing used cDNA as its template, made by extracting RNA and reverse transcribing it. Clones were sequenced by immunoSEQ multiplex PCR, and TCRdb holds only the in-frame ones, with some missing. The sample gives about 110,000 clones, approximately 59% of which show up once; 20% to 25% is in the top ten. Looked up from germline, CDR1 is MNHEY and CDR2 is SVGAGI. The V end lost 5 bases, the J end lost 7 bases, and 18 bases lay between the germline ends. The CDR3 totals 14 residues. The sequenced sample consisted of CD8+ T cells sorted from blood. This chain connects TRBV6-5 to TRBJ2-7; D unclear. The TCR comes from a human donor in good health. The CDR3 DNA sequence: TGTGCCAGCAGTCCCGGGCAGGCCTCAGGAGAGCAGTACTTC. The encoded protein is CASSPGQASGEQYF.